These 4 T cell receptor beta chains originate from one sample sequenced in a study of beta chain features in type 1 diabetes. The study, taken as a whole, reports: All four CD4+ subsets from Type 1 diabetes patients carried moderately but significantly shorter TCRB CDR3s.

No antigens are known for them. Expressed TCRB transcripts were sequenced after all isolated RNA was converted to cDNA. The assay was immunoSEQ multiplex PCR, and TCRdb's table has in-frame clones only and misses some. The sample has hundreds of thousands of clones, approximately 11% seen once. Sequences were obtained from naive CD4+ T cells from blood. Receptor source: a man aged 30 to 39 with type 1 diabetes.

The chain recombines TRBV5-1 with TRBJ1-1; 7 bases are shared with TRBD1. J gave up 5 bases and V 1 base, and 5 bases lay outside the gene matches. This CDR3 is built from 14 residues. Germline V lookup: CDR1 SGHRS, CDR2 YFSETQ. This CDR3 reads CASSLTGAWTEAFF. The DNA of the CDR3 is TGCGCCAGCAGCTTGACAGGGGCGTGGACTGAAGCTTTCTTT.

The CDR3 region has the DNA TGTGCCAGCAGCTTAGTCTCAGTCAATCAGCCCCAGCATTTT. Residues: CASSLVSVNQPQHF. The V and J genes are TRBV7-9 and TRBJ1-5; D not certain. Germline values: CDR1 SEHNR, CDR2 FQNEAQ (reference sequence). This CDR3 spans 14 amino acids. V gave up 1 base and J gave up 3 bases, with 7 bases separating them.

The chain couples TRBV28 to TRBJ1-6, with D possibly TRBD1 on 6 matching bases. CDR1 MDHEN and CDR2 SYDVKM come from the germline V gene. The CDR3 totals 14 residues. With 3 bases removed from V and 9 bases from J, the gap between germline ends came to 12 bases. DNA for the CDR3: TGTGCCAGCAGTTTCCAGGGGAGGGGTTCACCCCTCCACTTT. It specifies CASSFQGRGSPLHF. Drawing the rest from reference TRBV28 and TRBJ1-6, the complete variable domain is DVKVTQSSRYLVKRTGEKVFLECVQDMDHENMFWYRQDPGLGLRLIYFSYDVKMKEKGDIPEGYSVSREKKERFSLILESASTNQTSMYLCASSFQGRGSPLHFGNGTRLTVT.

The chain has TRBV5-1 and TRBJ2-7; 9 nucleotides align to TRBD1. This CDR3 is built from 14 residues. Germline values: CDR1 SGHRS, CDR2 YFSETQ. Trimming removed 3 bases from V and 6 bases from J; junction bases left unmatched: 7. CDR3 bases: TGCGCCAGCAGCTCAGGGGACAGGGTTGGCGAGCAGTACTTC. Protein: CASSSGDRVGEQYF.